This T cell receptor beta chain came from a study of spatial heterogeneity in lung cancer. Trimming removed 4 bases from V and 0 bases from J, with 5 bases in between. The germline CDR1 and CDR2 sequences are KGHDR and SFDVKD. The CDR3 is 13 amino acids. This clonotype was seen only a few times. TCRdb processed the 5' RACE reads anew with MiXCR; each CDR3 protein has one entry. The sample holds approximately 44,000 distinct CDR3 sequences, roughly an eighth seen once. As to time point: sample taken at primary tumor resection. Tumor, nontumor lung or frozen PBMC supplied whole RNA that was sequenced unsorted.

V and J are TRBV24-1 and TRBJ2-5; D gene ambiguous. This TCR was recovered from a male donor with early-stage non-small cell lung cancer. The sequencing used PBMCs, collected at surgery. The CDR3 protein is CATSDLYQETQYF. CDR3 bases: TGTGCCACCAGTGACCTGTACCAAGAGACCCAGTACTTC.